The clone carrying this TCR beta chain has a count of ten or more. The data were taken from a study of blood T cell repertoires in COVID-19. In the source study's methods: Nucleated cell number was recorded as an estimate derived from reference gene primer amplification. Method: immunoSEQ multiplex PCR; TCRdb's copy keeps in-frame clones and lacks some. V and J calls and clone size are as listed in that table; D and trimming were resolved from the DNA. Of around 99,000 clones listed, around 80% are singletons. The V end lost 2 bases, the J end lost 8 bases, and 13 bases lay between the germline ends. The germline V gene encodes CDR1 MNHNS and CDR2 SASEGT. The CDR3 spans 15 residues.

The V gene is TRBV6-1, the J gene TRBJ1-6; D not resolved. This TCR was recovered from a man aged 45 to 65 who had recovered from COVID-19. The sequenced material came from peripheral blood. DNA for the CDR3: TGTGCCAGCAGTGAAAGTCGGGGAGTTGATTCACCCCTCCACTTT. Its translation is CASSESRGVDSPLHF.